This TCR delta chain was captured in a study of Vδ1+ human thymocytes. Overall study results and limits: Thymic TRG and TRD repertoires appeared highly polyclonal. Roughly 22% of thymic delta-chain sequences were Vdelta2, with few Vdelta3, unlike blood Vdelta1+ controls. Unexpected Vdelta2 sequences could cause misinterpretation of bulk repertoire data. TRG sequences recurred across donors, whereas TRD sequences stayed essentially private.

The CDR3 covers 22 residues. Per germline, CDR1 TSWWSYY and CDR2 QGS. The J segment lost 0 bases and the V segment lost 1 base, leaving 19 bases of the junction unmatched. Sequences come from RNA converted to cDNA by reverse transcription. The CDR3 regions were amplified by multiplex PCR from V-gene primers to a constant-region primer. TCRdb reran clone calling via CATT on the multiplex PCR reads. The table shows approximately 19,000 delta-chain clones, with 7% to 8.5% occurring only once. Sorted Vdelta1+ thymocytes were roughly 98% to 99.6% pure. This clone was seen more than once but under ten times. Its antigen is still unknown.

J is TRDJ1 and V is TRDV1; TRDD3 matches 11 bases. This TCR was recovered from a child less than two years old who had congenital heart surgery. Sequencing was performed on Vdelta1+ gamma-delta thymocytes from the thymus. The subset here: FACS-sorted CD3+ TCRalphabeta- TCRVdelta1+ TCRVdelta2- thymocytes. CDR3 in DNA: TGTGCTCTTGGGGAACCCTCTACGAGAGGATGGGGGATACGCCCGTACACCGATAAACTCATCTTT. It is translated as CALGEPSTRGWGIRPYTDKLIF.